This T cell receptor beta chain was retrieved from a study of T cells after yellow fever vaccination. Study-wide results and caveats: High-abundance clonotypes from the bulk population could contaminate FACS-sorted repertoires. The appearance of a small share of clonotypes in both CD4 and CD8 compartments was observed. A weaker but faster secondary response was observed, peaking on day 5 versus 15.

In making TCR cDNA, 5'RACE template switching added a universal primer site and UMIs to it. One entry per CDR3 protein, called by TCRdb with MiXCR from the 5' RACE reads. The data show about 30,000 distinct CDR3 sequences, with around 4.3% seen just once and around 45% held by the top ten. Germline assignment: CDR1 SEHNR and CDR2 FQNEAQ (reference sequence). This CDR3 has 12 residues. Trimming took off 3 bases at V and 6 bases at J, with 5 bases between the two ends. This clonotype has at least ten counts. What it binds is unknown. The TCR originated in a man aged 30 to 45 who received the YFV17D yellow fever vaccine. The J gene is TRBJ2-2, the V gene TRBV7-9; D is unclear. The specimen was CD8+ T cells sorted from PBMCs, collected 5 days after the yellow fever booster vaccination. The CDR3 sequence is CASSFGPGELFF. CDR3 in DNA: TGTGCCAGCAGCTTTGGGCCCGGGGAGCTGTTTTTT.